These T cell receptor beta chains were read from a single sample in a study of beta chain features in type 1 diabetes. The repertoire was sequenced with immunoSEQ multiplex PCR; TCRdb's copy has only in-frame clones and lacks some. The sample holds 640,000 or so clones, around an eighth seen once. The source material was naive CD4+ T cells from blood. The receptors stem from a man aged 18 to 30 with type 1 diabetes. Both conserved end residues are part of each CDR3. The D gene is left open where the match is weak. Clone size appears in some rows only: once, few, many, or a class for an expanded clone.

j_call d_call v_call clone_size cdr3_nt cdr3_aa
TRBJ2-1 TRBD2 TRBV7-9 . TGTGCCAGCAGCCGCGGAAACTCGCGGGGGGATCCGTTCTTC CASSRGNSRGDPFF
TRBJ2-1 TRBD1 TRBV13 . TGTGCCAGCAGCTTACTGGACAGGGGCAAGATCATATCCTACAATGAGCAGTTCTTC CASSLLDRGKIISYNEQFF
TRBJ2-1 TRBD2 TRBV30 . TGTGCCTGGGCACTAGCGGGGGGGCCCCATGAGCAGTTCTTC CAWALAGGPHEQFF
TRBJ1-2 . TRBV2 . TGTGCCAGCAGTGAAGCGGGGGGTTACTATGGCTACACCTTC CASSEAGGYYGYTF
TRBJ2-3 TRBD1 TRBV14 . TGTGCCAGCAGCCAAGTATCAGGGACAGACTACACAGATACGCAGTATTTT CASSQVSGTDYTDTQYF
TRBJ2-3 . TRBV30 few TGTGCCTGGAGTACGGGGGGCACAGATACGCAGTATTTT CAWSTGGTDTQYF
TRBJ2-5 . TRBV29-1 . TGCAGCGCCGCCAAACAGGGTCAAGAGACCCAGTACTTC CSAAKQGQETQYF
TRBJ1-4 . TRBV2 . TGTGCCAGCTTCCGGGACATTAATGAAAAACTGTTTTTT CASFRDINEKLFF
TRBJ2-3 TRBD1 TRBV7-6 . TGTGCCAGCAGCGGCGGGACAGGGGTGAGAGATACGCAGTATTTT CASSGGTGVRDTQYF
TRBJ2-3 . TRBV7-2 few TGTGCCAGCAGCTTAGTTCACAGGGAAACGGCAGATACGCAGTATTTT CASSLVHRETADTQYF
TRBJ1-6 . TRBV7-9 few TGTGCCAGCAGCCGGGACTTGCCTGGGGCCCTCCACTTT CASSRDLPGALHF
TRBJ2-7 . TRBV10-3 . TGTGCCATCAGTGGCCGGGGATCCTACGAGCAGTACTTC CAISGRGSYEQYF
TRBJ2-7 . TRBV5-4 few TGTGCCAGCAGCCAACAGGGCTACGAGCAGTACTTC CASSQQGYEQYF
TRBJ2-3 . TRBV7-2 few TGTGCCAGCAGCTTTACCCAAGATACGCAGTATTTT CASSFTQDTQYF
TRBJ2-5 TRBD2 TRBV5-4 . TGTGCCAGCAGCTTGGGGCGGGGGTCCACAAGGGAGACCCAGTACTTC CASSLGRGSTRETQYF
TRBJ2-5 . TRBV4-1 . TGCGCCAGCAGCCAAGAGGAGGGGTCGGCAATGAGCTCTGATGCCCAGTACTTC CASSQEEGSAMSSDAQYF
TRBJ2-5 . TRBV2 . TGTGCCAGCAGCAGTCAAGAGACCCAGTACTTC CASSSQETQYF
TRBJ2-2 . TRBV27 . TGTGCCAGCAGTACACGCCCACACAGGGACACCGGGGAGCTGTTTTTT CASSTRPHRDTGELFF
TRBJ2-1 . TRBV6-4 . TGTGCCAGCAGTGTATCGGAGAACAATGAGCAGTTCTTC CASSVSENNEQFF
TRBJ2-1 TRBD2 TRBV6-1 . TGTGCCACCAGTCTAGCGGGGGCGTCCTACAATGAGCAGTTCTTC CATSLAGASYNEQFF
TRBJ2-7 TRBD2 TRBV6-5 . TGTGCCAGCAGTACCCCGGGAGGGAGTGAGCAGTACTTC CASSTPGGSEQYF
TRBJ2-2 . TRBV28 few TGTGCCAGCAGTCACCACCAGGGGCCCGGGGAGCTGTTTTTT CASSHHQGPGELFF
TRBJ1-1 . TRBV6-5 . TGTGCCAGCAGTCCGGGGGCGGGTAACACTGAAGCTTTCTTT CASSPGAGNTEAFF
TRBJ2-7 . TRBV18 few TGTGCCAGCTCACAATCACAGGGAAAGTCCTACGAGCAGTACTTC CASSQSQGKSYEQYF
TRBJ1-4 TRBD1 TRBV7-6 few TGTGCCAGCAGCTTACGGACAGGATCTAATGAAAAACTGTTTTTT CASSLRTGSNEKLFF
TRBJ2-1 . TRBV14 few TGTGCCAGCAGCCCGTTGCAGACAGGACAAGAGCAGTTCTTC CASSPLQTGQEQFF
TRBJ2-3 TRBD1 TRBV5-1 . TGCGCCAGCAGCTTGGCATGGGACAGAGATACGCAGTATTTT CASSLAWDRDTQYF
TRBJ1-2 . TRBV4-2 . TGTGCCAGCAGCCAAGCGAAATATGGCTACACCTTC CASSQAKYGYTF
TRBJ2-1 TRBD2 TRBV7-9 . TGTGCCAGCAGCCCGGGAGGCGGCTCCTACAATGAGCAGTTCTTC CASSPGGGSYNEQFF
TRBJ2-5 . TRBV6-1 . TGTGCCAGCAGTGACTATACAGGGAAAGAGACCCAGTACTTC CASSDYTGKETQYF
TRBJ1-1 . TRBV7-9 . TGTGCCAGCAGCTCAACCCTCGGGGCGAACACTGAAGCTTTCTTT CASSSTLGANTEAFF
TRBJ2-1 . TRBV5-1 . TGCGCCAGCAGCAGCCGCCTGCCGGTGACAAACTACAATGAGCAGTTCTTC CASSSRLPVTNYNEQFF
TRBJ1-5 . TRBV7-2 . TGTGCCAGCAGCTTAGGGAATAGCAATCAGCCCCAGCATTTT CASSLGNSNQPQHF
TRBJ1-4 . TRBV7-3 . TGTGCCAGCAGCTTAAGGACAGCAACTAATGAAAAACTGTTTTTT CASSLRTATNEKLFF